The 28 T cell receptor beta chains below come from one sample, sequenced in a study of metastatic and nonmetastatic thyroid tumors. No patient received treatment before thyroid surgery. MiXCR re-clonotyped the PCR reads for TCRdb. The data hold around 26,000 clones, with about an eighth observed a single time. The specimen sequenced was blood. These receptors were collected from a female donor with papillary thyroid cancer or a benign thyroid nodule (not recorded which). Some clones in this sample may be carry-over from other donors' samples.

This clone was seen ten or more times. The chain combines TRBV3-1 with TRBJ1-1; unclear D gene. The CDR3 is 12 amino acids. Germline values: CDR1 LGHDT, CDR2 YNNKEL (reference sequence). Trimming pared 8 bases from V and 5 bases from J, leaving 12 bases between. The CDR3 nucleotides are TGTGCCAGCGGGATCGGAGGGACTGAAGCTTTCTTT. This codes for CASGIGGTEAFF.

This clone was recorded a few times. The chain has TRBV6-6 and TRBJ2-7; possible D gene TRBD2, 5 bases. CDR3 length: 13 amino acids. V lost 2 bases and J 6 bases, leaving 11 bases between the germline ends. Germline-derived CDR1 and CDR2 are MNHNY and SVGAGI (reference sequence). CDR3 in amino acids: CASSYPGEFEQYF. The CDR3 bases are TGTGCCAGCAGTTACCCCGGGGAGTTCGAGCAGTACTTC.

This clone has more than one count but fewer than ten. The rearrangement links TRBV12-3 or TRBV12-4 to TRBJ1-1; D call uncertain. V dropped 4 bases and J dropped 9 bases, with 9 bases sitting between them. The CDR3 consists of 11 residues. This CDR3 is CASSSQRKAFF. The CDR3 nucleotides are TGTGCCAGCAGTTCACAGAGAAAAGCTTTCTTT.

This clone was detected only a few times. The rearrangement uses TRBV7-9 and TRBJ2-5; maybe TRBD2 (5 bases). The CDR3 has 12 amino acids. Trimming shortened V by 5 bases and J by 7 bases, and 11 bases separated the two germline ends. Germline V CDR1 and CDR2: SEHNR, FQNEAQ (reference sequence). This CDR3 reads CASSDTRGTQYF. CDR3 DNA: TGTGCCAGCAGCGACACCCGGGGGACCCAGTACTTC.

This clone has ten or more counts. V usage is TRBV19 and J usage is TRBJ1-5; D remains ambiguous. The CDR3 is 15 residues long. CDR1 and CDR2 (germline): LNHDA, SQIVND (reference sequence). V was clipped by 2 bases and J by 6 bases, with 14 bases between them. CDR3 amino acids: CASSITPEASQPQHF. Here the CDR3 DNA reads TGTGCCAGTAGTATAACGCCCGAGGCGAGTCAGCCCCAGCATTTT.

This clone was seen at least ten times. The genes are TRBV6-1 and TRBJ1-6; 8 bases agree with TRBD1. This CDR3 has 14 amino acids. Germline CDR1 is MNHNS and CDR2 is SASEGT. Unmatched junction bases numbered 8, after V lost 6 bases and J lost 10 bases. The CDR3 sequence is CASRPTGGPSPLHF. CDR3 DNA sequence: TGTGCCAGCAGACCCACAGGGGGACCCTCACCCCTCCACTTT.

There are many counts of this clone. This chain connects TRBV3-1 to TRBJ2-7; no firm D call. The CDR3 sequence is 11 residues long. Germline V lookup: CDR1 LGHDT, CDR2 YNNKEL (reference sequence). V lost 3 bases to trimming and J lost 5 bases, with 5 bases between them. This chain's CDR3 is CASSQSHEQYF. Written as DNA, the CDR3 is TGTGCCAGCAGCCAGAGTCACGAGCAGTACTTC.

This clone was observed many times. The J gene is TRBJ1-5, the V gene TRBV27, with D unresolved. This CDR3 is built from 13 residues. Germline CDR1 reads MNHEY; CDR2 reads SMNVEV (reference sequence). Trimming took off 6 bases at V and 2 bases at J, with 8 bases between the two ends. DNA of the CDR3: TGTGCCAGCAGGGAGTACCGCAATCAGCCCCAGCATTTT. Amino acids: CASREYRNQPQHF.

This clone was seen repeatedly, ten times or more. This specimen includes other DNA sequences encoding the same CDR3. The chain joins TRBV2 to TRBJ2-7; 8 positions agree with TRBD1. V shed 5 bases and J 7 bases; nucleotides not matched to a gene: 19. Germline values: CDR1 SNHLY, CDR2 FYNNEI. This CDR3 is 17 amino acids long. This chain's CDR3 is CASSYNPTGTGTLEQYF. In DNA, the CDR3 is TGTGCCAGCAGTTACAATCCGACCGGGACAGGTACCCTTGAGCAGTACTTC.

This clone was seen ten or more times. This chain links TRBV10-1 with TRBJ2-7; possibly TRBD1 for D (6 bases). Germline lookup yields CDR1 WNHNN and CDR2 SYGVQD (reference sequence). The CDR3 contains 16 residues. The V and J ends lost 2 bases and 6 bases respectively, with 20 bases between them. The CDR3 DNA is TGCGCCAGCAGTGAGCCCTCTAGGGGGAGATATTGCGAGCAGTACTTC. Translation gives CASSEPSRGRYCEQYF.

The chain couples TRBV7-9 to TRBJ1-6; D remains ambiguous. The V and J ends lost 7 bases and 4 bases respectively, with 11 bases between them. CDR1 is SEHNR and CDR2 is FQNEAQ in the germline V gene (reference sequence). The CDR3 has 14 residues. The CDR3 loop reads CASIYSGYNSPLHF. In DNA form, the CDR3 reads TGTGCCAGCATTTACAGCGGGTATAATTCACCCCTCCACTTT.

This clone was seen ten or more times. Other DNA sequences in the same sample also yield this CDR3. The chain links TRBV28 to TRBJ2-3; 12 bases map to TRBD2. The CDR3 is made up of 17 amino acids. From germline, CDR1 is MDHEN and CDR2 SYDVKM. V was pared by 5 bases and J by 2 bases, with 8 bases of the junction left unmatched. CDR3 amino acids: CASSPARTSGTTDTQYF. The CDR3 DNA reads as TGTGCCAGCAGTCCGGCACGGACTAGCGGGACCACAGATACGCAGTATTTT.

The chain joins TRBV6-1 to TRBJ1-1; D call uncertain. The CDR3 spans 14 residues. Trimming removed 6 bases at V and 3 bases at J, with 14 bases between. Germline values: CDR1 MNHNS, CDR2 SASEGT. The CDR3 here is CASRTRVADTEAFF. CDR3 sequence (DNA): TGTGCCAGCAGAACGCGGGTTGCTGACACTGAAGCTTTCTTT.

Ten or more counts support this clone. The J gene is TRBJ1-5, the V gene TRBV28; weak D call: TRBD1 (6 bases). This CDR3 is built from 16 residues. Trimming took off 6 bases at V and 6 bases at J, with 21 bases between the two ends. Germline CDR1 reads MDHEN; CDR2 reads SYDVKM. CDR3: CASSGMGQGYTQPQHF. The CDR3 DNA follows: TGTGCCAGCAGCGGAATGGGGCAGGGGTATACTCAGCCCCAGCATTTT.

This clone has a single count. The V gene is TRBV7-3, the J gene TRBJ2-1; 7 bases map to TRBD1. This CDR3 is 13 amino acids long. Germline-derived CDR1 and CDR2 are SGHTA and FQGTGA. V trimming: 3 bases; J trimming: 7 bases; junction bases outside the gene matches: 3. This CDR3 reads CASSLTGWNEQFF. The CDR3 region has the DNA TGTGCCAGCAGCTTGACAGGGTGGAATGAGCAGTTCTTC.

This clone occurred many times. The chain joins TRBV29-1 to TRBJ2-3; a possible D gene is TRBD1 (5 bases). Germline CDR1 reads SQVTM; CDR2 reads ANQGSEA. V dropped 5 bases and J dropped 10 bases, with 19 bases sitting between them. The CDR3 is 13 amino acids. The CDR3 reads CSVMDNPPGSQYF. DNA of the CDR3: TGCAGCGTTATGGACAACCCCCCAGGGTCGCAGTATTTT.

This clone appeared a few times. J is TRBJ1-3 and V is TRBV28; 9 nucleotides line up with TRBD1. V shed 2 bases, J shed 2 bases, and the junction held 10 bases outside the gene matches. Germline CDR1 and CDR2: MDHEN and SYDVKM. This CDR3 has 18 residues. The CDR3 DNA reads TGTGCCAGCAGTTTACCCCACGGGACAGGGAAAGCTGGAAACACCATATATTTT. Translating gives CASSLPHGTGKAGNTIYF.

V usage is TRBV3-1 and J usage is TRBJ2-2, with 7 nucleotides matching TRBD2. V gave up 10 bases and J gave up 7 bases; unmatched junction bases: 6. Per the germline V gene, CDR1 is LGHDT and CDR2 is YNNKEL (reference sequence). There are 12 residues in the CDR3. The CDR3 nucleotides are TGTGCCACCCTCGGGGGGTACGGGGAGCTGTTTTTT. This encodes CATLGGYGELFF.

Concerning this clone itself: A much larger clone is a single base away; this may be a read error. Other DNA sequences of this sample code for an identical CDR3. The chain employs TRBV20-1 and TRBJ2-5, with a possible D match to TRBD1 (6 bases). Germline V gene data show CDR1 as DFQATT and CDR2 as SNEGSKA (reference sequence). The CDR3 runs 9 residues. The chain's CDR3 is CSARDTGSF. DNA of the CDR3: TGCAGCGCTAGAGATACAGGGTCTTTC.

In this sample, this clone turned up many times. This chain joins TRBV2 and TRBJ1-1; a possible D gene is TRBD1 (6 bases). The CDR3 has 13 residues. V was clipped by 3 bases and J by 4 bases, with 9 bases between them. Germline assignment: CDR1 SNHLY and CDR2 FYNNEI. Written as DNA, the CDR3 is TGTGCCAGCAGTGAGGGGGCTGGCACTGAAGCTTTCTTT. Amino acid sequence: CASSEGAGTEAFF.

This clone was counted many times. The gene calls are TRBV4-1 and TRBJ2-7; D is perhaps TRBD1 or TRBD2 (6 bases each). Per germline, CDR1 MGHRA and CDR2 YSYEKL. CDR3 length: 14 residues. V was pared by 4 bases and J by 2 bases, with 12 bases between. DNA of the CDR3: TGCGCCAGCAGCCTGGGGGCGGGACCCTACGAGCAGTACTTC. It specifies CASSLGAGPYEQYF.

This clone was counted at least ten times. The rearrangement uses TRBV29-1 and TRBJ1-1; TRBD1 agrees at 7 bases. Losses at the gene ends were 0 bases for V and 10 bases for J; bases not matched to a gene: 5. The V gene's germline CDR1 is SQVTM and CDR2 ANQGSEA. The CDR3 spans 12 residues. CDR3 sequence reads: CSVEDQGERAFF. The CDR3 DNA follows: TGCAGCGTTGAAGATCAGGGGGAGAGAGCTTTCTTT.

At least ten counts were recorded for this clone. The chain carries TRBV7-2 and TRBJ2-1; the D gene is possibly TRBD2 (5 bases). The CDR3 has 14 residues. Trimming removed 6 bases at V and 6 bases at J, with 15 bases between. Germline V gives CDR1 SGHTA, CDR2 FQGNSA. CDR3 in amino acids: CASRMGNSVNEQFF. The CDR3 bases are TGTGCCAGCAGAATGGGGAATAGCGTCAATGAGCAGTTCTTC.

Ten or more counts support this clone. The chain has TRBV5-5 and TRBJ2-2; the match to TRBD2 covers 7 bases. Germline CDR1 reads SGHKS; CDR2 reads YYEKEE (reference sequence). V lost 1 base and J lost 2; bases outside the gene matches: 2. This CDR3 is built from 15 residues. The chain's CDR3 is CASSLLAGNTGELFF. DNA for the CDR3: TGTGCCAGCAGCTTGTTAGCGGGTAACACCGGGGAGCTGTTTTTT.

Many counts were recorded for this clone. This sequence joins TRBV28 and TRBJ1-2; 8 positions agree with TRBD1. V lost 4 bases to trimming and J lost 5 bases; unmatched junction nucleotides: 9. The CDR3 sequence is 15 residues long. The V gene's germline CDR1 is MDHEN and CDR2 SYDVKM. The CDR3, as DNA: TGTGCCAGCAGTTCCCACACAGGGGGTGTTTATGGCTACACCTTC. Amino acids: CASSSHTGGVYGYTF.

Comments on this clone: It is likely a read error, because the conserved phenylalanine at the end of the CDR3 is missing. The CDR3 nucleotides are TGTACCAGCTCGCGGCAGGGGTGGGGCGAGCAGTACATC. Translating gives CTSSRQGWGEQYI. The chain uses TRBV6-1 and TRBJ2-7, with a weak D call TRBD1 (6 bases). Germline V gene lookup returns CDR1 MNHNS and CDR2 SASEGT. CDR3 length: 13 residues.

This clone occurred many times. Sequence at one end of the junction differs from germline and may be a read error. V is TRBV7-7 and J is TRBJ2-6; 7 bases align to TRBD1. The CDR3 has 15 residues. Germline CDR1 is SSHAT and CDR2 is FNYEAQ (reference sequence). CDR3 nucleotide sequence: TGTGCTAGCAGTCCCACAGGGGCTGGGGCCAACGTCCTGACTTTC. Translation: CASSPTGAGANVLTF.

This clone was seen many times. CDR3: CASSFTGDYGYTF. The CDR3 DNA follows: TGTGCCAGCAGTTTTACAGGGGACTATGGCTACACCTTC. The chain combines TRBV28 with TRBJ1-2; 7 bases are shared with TRBD1. The CDR3 length is 13 residues. Trimming at V came to 3 bases and at J to 3 bases, leaving 1 base not matched to a gene. CDR1 and CDR2 from the germline V gene are MDHEN and SYDVKM.